These 31 T cell receptor beta chains originate from one sample sequenced in a study of T cell responses to AZD1222 COVID-19 vaccine. TCRdb's copy holds only in-frame clones and misses some; the assay was immunoSEQ multiplex PCR. In the table there are 90,000 to 120,000 clones, about 90% of which are singletons. This specimen was peripheral blood, taken 28 days after the second AZD1222 dose. Receptor source: an adult who received the AZD1222 COVID-19 vaccine.

This clone was seen once. V is TRBV6-5 and J is TRBJ2-1; 7 positions agree with TRBD2. Germline CDR1 and CDR2: MNHEY and SVGAGI. The trim removed 4 bases at V and 0 bases at J, leaving 6 bases unmatched. This CDR3 region has 16 residues. CDR3 sequence: CASSLPSGSSYNEQFF. As DNA, the CDR3 is TGTGCCAGCAGTTTGCCTAGCGGTAGCTCCTACAATGAGCAGTTCTTC.

The gene calls are TRBV6-6 and TRBJ2-2, with 8 nucleotides matching TRBD2. CDR1 is MNHNY and CDR2 is SVGAGI in the germline V gene (reference sequence). The CDR3 extends over 21 amino acids. J was trimmed by 0 bases and V by 5 bases; bases with no gene match: 20. The CDR3 DNA reads TGTGCCAGCAGTCGACAACCAATAGCGGGACGGTTTTCTTCGAACACCGGGGAGCTGTTTTTT. Protein: CASSRQPIAGRFSSNTGELFF.

This clone occurred once. This chain connects TRBV9 to TRBJ1-3, with TRBD1 matching 10 bases. The V gene's germline CDR1 is SGDLS and CDR2 YYNGEE. This CDR3 is built from 15 residues. The ends lost 2 bases at V and 3 bases at J; junction bases unmatched: 2. The CDR3 nucleotides read TGTGCCAGCAGCGTGACAGGGGGCGGTGGAAACACCATATATTTT. This gives the protein CASSVTGGGGNTIYF.

The J gene is TRBJ1-1, the V gene TRBV7-9; D gene unclear. The CDR3 length is 15 residues. Trimming took 4 bases from V and 8 from J, leaving 20 bases between them. Germline CDR1 reads SEHNR; CDR2 reads FQNEAQ (reference sequence). In DNA form, the CDR3 reads TGTGCCAGCAGCTCCCGGACCGTCACCCAAACCGAAGCTTTCTTT. This codes for CASSSRTVTQTEAFF.

Only one count was recorded for this clone. CDR3 in amino acids: CASHEGFGNTIYF. For the CDR3, the DNA is TGTGCCAGCCACGAAGGGTTTGGAAACACCATATATTTT. V and J are TRBV18 and TRBJ1-3; D remains ambiguous. Looked up from germline, CDR1 is KGHSH and CDR2 is LQKENI. There are 13 residues in the CDR3. The ends were cut back, 8 bases at V and 3 bases at J, with 11 bases in the middle.

The chain links TRBV20-1 to TRBJ1-2; D ambiguous. The CDR3 loop spans 11 amino acids. Germline V gives CDR1 DFQATT, CDR2 SNEGSKA (reference sequence). Trimming removed 3 bases at V and 1 base at J, with 3 bases between. CDR3 sequence (DNA): TGCAGTGCTAGGGATAACTATGGCTACACCTTC. Protein product: CSARDNYGYTF.

This clone has only a few counts. The rearrangement uses TRBV6-5 and TRBJ1-6, with D uncertain. The CDR3 contains 14 residues. V was clipped by 5 bases and J by 13 bases, with 18 bases between them. The V gene's germline CDR1 is MNHEY and CDR2 SVGAGI. CDR3 nucleotide sequence: TGTGCCAGCAGTCCCAGTAAATTCAGTTCTCCCCTCCACTTT. Translated: CASSPSKFSSPLHF.

The CDR3 DNA sequence: TGCGCCAGCAGCGTGTACAGGGCAAGGGATTCACCCCTCCACTTT. Translated, it gives CASSVYRARDSPLHF. The chain combines TRBV5-1 with TRBJ1-6, with D possibly TRBD1 on 6 matching bases. This CDR3 is built from 15 residues. Germline CDR1 SGHRS, CDR2 YFSETQ. V was pared by 4 bases and J by 8 bases, with 16 bases between.

The CDR3 nucleotides read TGTGCCAGCAGTGCCACTAGCGCCTACGACTACGAGCAGTACTTC. This codes for CASSATSAYDYEQYF. The chain combines TRBV27 with TRBJ2-7; 7 bases are shared with TRBD2. The CDR3 totals 15 residues. Germline V gene lookup returns CDR1 MNHEY and CDR2 SMNVEV (reference sequence). Trimming removed 5 bases from V and 3 bases from J; junction bases left unmatched: 10.

The chain combines TRBV19 with TRBJ1-1; the D is unclear. Germline V gives CDR1 LNHDA, CDR2 SQIVND (reference sequence). This CDR3 comprises 13 residues. Deletions cut 4 bases from V and 0 bases from J, with 6 bases between. The CDR3 DNA is TGTGCCAGTAGTACGTCGTTGAACACTGAAGCTTTCTTT. Encoded protein: CASSTSLNTEAFF.

The V gene is TRBV7-9, the J gene TRBJ2-1; 12 nucleotides line up with TRBD2. V lost 4 bases, J lost 9 bases, and 7 bases stayed unmatched. The CDR3 spans 15 residues. CDR1 is SEHNR, CDR2 FQNEAQ, per germline (reference sequence). CDR3 nucleotides: TGTGCCAGCAGCTCTAGCGGGGGGGTCTATAGTGAGCAGTTCTTC. Translated: CASSSSGGVYSEQFF.

The genes are TRBV7-3 and TRBJ2-1; 8 bases fit TRBD1. With V trimmed by 5 bases and J by 3 bases, 6 bases remained unmatched. The CDR3 loop spans 15 amino acids. Germline-derived CDR1 and CDR2 are SGHTA and FQGTGA. The CDR3 is CASSPTGVNYNEQFF. The CDR3 nucleotides are TGTGCCAGCAGCCCGACAGGGGTCAACTACAATGAGCAGTTCTTC.

The J gene is TRBJ1-5, the V gene TRBV7-2; tentative D call: TRBD1 (6 bases). The germline V gene has CDR1 SGHTA and CDR2 FQGNSA. V was trimmed by 3 bases and J by 8 bases, leaving 14 bases between them. CDR3 size: 14 residues. The CDR3 nucleotides are TGTGCCAGCAGCTTGGACAGCAGGGGTGAGCCCCAGCATTTT. Translation gives CASSLDSRGEPQHF.

The chain combines TRBV19 with TRBJ1-1; possibly TRBD1 for D (6 bases). V gave up 3 bases and J gave up 4 bases, with 12 bases separating them. Germline CDR1 and CDR2: LNHDA and SQIVND (reference sequence). The CDR3 contains 14 residues. The DNA of the CDR3 is TGTGCCAGTAGTATTCCCAGGGGCATCACTGAAGCTTTCTTT. Its translation is CASSIPRGITEAFF.

The chain carries TRBV2 and TRBJ2-3; D might be TRBD2 (6 bases). CDR3 length: 14 residues. V was trimmed by 4 bases and J by 0 bases, leaving 8 bases between them. Germline CDR1 is SNHLY and CDR2 is FYNNEI. The CDR3 sequence is CASSVGGSTDTQYF. The DNA for the CDR3 is TGTGCCAGCAGTGTGGGGGGAAGCACAGATACGCAGTATTTT.

The chain links TRBV10-3 to TRBJ2-5, with D perhaps TRBD2 (6 bases). The CDR3 is 14 residues long. The germline V and J ends were trimmed by 3 bases and 4 bases, with 12 bases remaining between them. Germline V CDR1 and CDR2: ENHRY, SYGVKD. CDR3: CAISDFQGGETQYF. CDR3 nucleotide sequence: TGTGCCATCAGTGACTTCCAGGGAGGAGAGACCCAGTACTTC.

A single count supports this clone. This chain connects TRBV15 to TRBJ2-1; D is unclear. CDR1 and CDR2 from the germline V gene are LNHNV and YYDKDF (reference sequence). CDR3 length: 15 amino acids. Between the trimmed V and J ends, which lost 1 base and 0 bases, there was a span of 7 bases. Here the CDR3 reads CATSRVPRSYNEQFF. The CDR3 nucleotides read TGTGCCACCAGCAGAGTACCCCGCTCCTACAATGAGCAGTTCTTC.

V and J are TRBV5-4 and TRBJ1-5, with D perhaps matching TRBD1 (5 bases). CDR1 SGHNT and CDR2 YYREEE come from the germline V gene (reference sequence). V dropped 0 bases and J dropped 3 bases, with 7 bases sitting between them. The CDR3 runs 14 residues. CDR3 in amino acids: CASSLGGVNQPQHF. The CDR3 coding sequence is TGTGCCAGCAGCTTGGGAGGGGTCAATCAGCCCCAGCATTTT.

CDR3 sequence (DNA): TGTGCCAGCAGTGAATGGGACAGGGGTTACAATGAGCAGTTCTTC. Residues: CASSEWDRGYNEQFF. V is TRBV25-1 and J is TRBJ2-1; TRBD1 matches at 10 bases. In germline, CDR1 is MGHDK, CDR2 SYGVNS. After removal of 1 base from V and 4 bases from J, the junction contained 1 base not matched to a gene. The CDR3 sequence is 15 residues long. The full variable domain, in which reference TRBV25-1 and TRBJ2-1 provide the parts outside the CDR3, is EADIYQTPRYLVIGTGKKITLECSQTMGHDKMYWYQQDPGMELHLIHYSYGVNSTEKGDLSSESTVSRIRTEHFPLTLESARPSHTSQYLCASSEWDRGYNEQFFGPGTRLTVL.

The J gene is TRBJ1-4, the V gene TRBV6-5; a weak D match, TRBD1 (5 bases). The CDR3 totals 15 residues. Trimming shortened V by 5 bases and J by 3 bases, and 13 bases separated the two germline ends. Per the germline V gene, CDR1 is MNHEY and CDR2 is SVGAGI. The DNA of the CDR3 is TGTGCCAGCAGTCCCCCGGGGACTTCTAATGAAAAACTGTTTTTT. It translates to CASSPPGTSNEKLFF.

The chain links TRBV28 to TRBJ1-6, with 8 bases that match TRBD1. The CDR3 is 16 amino acids. CDR1 and CDR2 (germline): MDHEN, SYDVKM. J lost 9 bases, V lost 5 bases, and 12 bases had no gene match. The CDR3 nucleotides read TGTGCCAGCAGTCCTCCGACAGGGGTTAGAGGTTCACCCCTCCACTTT. It yields the protein CASSPPTGVRGSPLHF. The full variable domain, with the rest looked up from reference TRBV28 and TRBJ1-6, is DVKVTQSSRYLVKRTGEKVFLECVQDMDHENMFWYRQDPGLGLRLIYFSYDVKMKEKGDIPEGYSVSREKKERFSLILESASTNQTSMYLCASSPPTGVRGSPLHFGNGTRLTVT.

The chain uses TRBV6-5 and TRBJ1-1; tentatively, D is TRBD1 (5 bases). CDR3 length: 13 residues. Germline V gene data show CDR1 as MNHEY and CDR2 as SVGAGI. V lost 6 bases and J lost 0, with 8 bases in between. The CDR3, as DNA: TGTGCCAGCAGGACAGAAATGAACACTGAAGCTTTCTTT. Translation gives CASRTEMNTEAFF.

The CDR3 bases are TGTGCCAGCAGCCAAGGGGGGAGAGCTTTCTTT. Amino acid sequence: CASSQGGRAFF. The chain combines TRBV3-1 (or the pseudogene TRBV3-2) with TRBJ1-1; tentative D call: TRBD1 (5 bases). The V and J ends lost 1 base and 10 bases respectively, with 7 bases between them. This CDR3 is built from 11 residues. The germline V gene encodes CDR1 LGHDT and CDR2 YNNKEL (reference sequence).

The chain carries TRBV5-4 and TRBJ2-2, with TRBD1 matching 7 bases. The V gene end was trimmed by 0 bases and the J gene end by 7 bases; junction bases not matched to a gene: 3. CDR1 SGHNT and CDR2 YYREEE come from the germline V gene (reference sequence). The CDR3 sequence is 14 residues long. The CDR3 nucleotides are TGTGCCAGCAGCTTGGGACAGGGTTACGGGGAGCTGTTTTTT. The encoded protein is CASSLGQGYGELFF.

As to this clone: Other DNA sequences in the same sample also yield this CDR3. The genes are TRBV7-3 and TRBJ1-3, with 7 nucleotides matching TRBD1. In germline, CDR1 is SGHTA, CDR2 FQGTGA. The CDR3 consists of 13 residues. The ends lost 5 bases at V and 4 bases at J; junction bases unmatched: 2. CDR3 bases: TGTGCCAGCAGCCCGGGACAGGGAAACACCATATATTTT. Protein sequence: CASSPGQGNTIYF.

J is TRBJ1-6 and V is TRBV30; D may be TRBD1 (6 bases). The V end lost 3 bases, the J end lost 7 bases, and 13 bases lay between the germline ends. In germline, CDR1 is GTSNPN, CDR2 SVGIG (reference sequence). This CDR3 comprises 14 residues. The CDR3 DNA is TGTGCCTGGAGGGCAGGACAGTGGAATTCACCCCTCCACTTT. This gives the protein CAWRAGQWNSPLHF.

This chain connects TRBV4-3 to TRBJ1-1; no reliable D call. Germline V gene sequence: CDR1 LGHNA, CDR2 YSLEER. The CDR3 totals 17 residues. Trimming stripped 0 bases from V and 1 base from J, with 15 bases between. The CDR3 sequence is CASSQDSTWVGNTEAFF. CDR3 bases: TGCGCCAGCAGCCAAGATTCTACTTGGGTTGGGAACACTGAAGCTTTCTTT.

The CDR3 DNA reads TGTGCCAGCAGCTTGGGGACTGAGCAGTTCTTC. This encodes CASSLGTEQFF. The V call is TRBV5-4, the J call TRBJ2-1; no reliable D call. Germline V gives CDR1 SGHNT, CDR2 YYREEE (reference sequence). The germline V and J ends were trimmed by 0 bases and 9 bases, with 4 bases remaining between them. This CDR3 contains 11 residues.

The chain has TRBV25-1 and TRBJ2-7, with 7 nucleotides matching TRBD1. J gave up 4 bases and V 4 bases, and 10 bases lay outside the gene matches. This CDR3 is built from 15 residues. CDR1 and CDR2 (germline): MGHDK, SYGVNS. CDR3 nucleotides: TGTGCCAGCAGTGCAAACAGGGGCGGCAGGTACGAGCAGTACTTC. This translates into CASSANRGGRYEQYF.

The rearrangement joins TRBV7-9 to TRBJ1-1; D is ambiguous. CDR3 size: 14 residues. Germline V gene sequence: CDR1 SEHNR, CDR2 FQNEAQ (reference sequence). Trimming took off 1 base at V and 1 base at J, with 7 bases between the two ends. The CDR3 nucleotides are TGTGCCAGCAGCTTAGGGCTTGGGAACACTGAAGCTTTCTTT. Translating it yields CASSLGLGNTEAFF.

The rearrangement links TRBV4-1 to TRBJ2-7; D is possibly TRBD2 (6 bases). Germline CDR1 reads MGHRA; CDR2 reads YSYEKL. Deletions cut 1 base from V and 2 bases from J, with 12 bases between. CDR3 length: 15 residues. CDR3 protein: CASSQGLEGTYEQYF. In DNA, the CDR3 is TGCGCCAGCAGCCAAGGGCTGGAGGGAACCTACGAGCAGTACTTC.